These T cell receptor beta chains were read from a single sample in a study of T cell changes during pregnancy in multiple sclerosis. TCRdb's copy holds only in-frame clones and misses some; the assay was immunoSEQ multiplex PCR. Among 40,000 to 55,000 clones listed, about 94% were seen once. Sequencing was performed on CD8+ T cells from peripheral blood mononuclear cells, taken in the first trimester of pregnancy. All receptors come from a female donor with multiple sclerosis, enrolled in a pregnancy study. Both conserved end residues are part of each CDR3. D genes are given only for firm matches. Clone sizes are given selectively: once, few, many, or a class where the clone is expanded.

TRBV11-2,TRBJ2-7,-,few,TGTGCCAGCAGCGAGACTGATACCCTCGAGCAGTACTTC,CASSETDTLEQYF
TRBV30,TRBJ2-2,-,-,TGTGCCTGGAGTGTACTATCGAACACCGGGGAGCTGTTTTTT,CAWSVLSNTGELFF
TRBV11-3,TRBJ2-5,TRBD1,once,TGTGCCAGCAAAATCAATTGGGGGCAGGGACAGGGGGAAGAGACCCAGTACTTC,CASKINWGQGQGEETQYF
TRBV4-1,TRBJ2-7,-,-,TGCGCCAGCAGCCAGGGTTCGGAAGGGGCCTACGAGCAGTACTTC,CASSQGSEGAYEQYF
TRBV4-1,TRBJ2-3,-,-,TGCGCCAGCAGCCAAGTGGGTGTAAGGGGTGCGGATACGCAGTATTTT,CASSQVGVRGADTQYF
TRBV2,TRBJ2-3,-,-,TGTGCCAGCAGTGATGGGGGCAGGGGTGCAGATACGCAGTATTTT,CASSDGGRGADTQYF
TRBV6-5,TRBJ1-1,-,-,TGTGCCAGCAGCCTGCTGGGCGTCACTGAAGCTTTCTTT,CASSLLGVTEAFF
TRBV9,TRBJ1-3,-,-,TGTGCCAGCAGCGTACGATCGGGGTCCGGCGGAGACACCATATATTTT,CASSVRSGSGGDTIYF
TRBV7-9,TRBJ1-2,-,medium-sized,TGTGCCAGCAGCTTCCATGTAGACCTCACGGGGGATGGCTACACCTTC,CASSFHVDLTGDGYTF
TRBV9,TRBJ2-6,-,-,TGTGCCAGCAGCGTAGATTGGGAGCCAACTGGGGCCAACGTCCTGACTTTC,CASSVDWEPTGANVLTF
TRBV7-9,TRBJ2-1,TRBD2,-,TGTGCCAGCAGCCCTTCCGCGGGGAGCGGGAAAGAGCAGTTCTTC,CASSPSAGSGKEQFF
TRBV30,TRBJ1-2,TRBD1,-,TGTGCCTGGGGGGGCCGGGACAGGGACCAAAACCCCTATGGCTACACCTTC,CAWGGRDRDQNPYGYTF
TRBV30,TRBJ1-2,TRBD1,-,TGTGCCTTCGAGACAGGGCCCTTGGGCGGCTATGGCTACACCTTC,CAFETGPLGGYGYTF
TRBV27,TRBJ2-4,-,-,TGTGCCAGCAGTTTAACCCTCTCCGGAAACATTCAGTACTTC,CASSLTLSGNIQYF
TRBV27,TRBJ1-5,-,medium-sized,TGTGCCAGCAGTTTTGGAGGGGTGGCTCAGCCCCAGCATTTT,CASSFGGVAQPQHF
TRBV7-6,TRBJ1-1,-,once,TGTGCCAGCAGCTTAGGAGCCACTGAAGCTTTCTTT,CASSLGATEAFF
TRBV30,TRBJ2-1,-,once,TGTGCCTGGAGGGTTAGCTACAATGAGCAGTTCTTC,CAWRVSYNEQFF
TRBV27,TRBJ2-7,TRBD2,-,TGTGCCAGCAGGGGACTAGCGGGGGGCGACGAGCAGTACTTC,CASRGLAGGDEQYF
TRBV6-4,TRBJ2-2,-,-,TGTGCCAGCAGTCAGGGGAGTAACACCGGGGAGCTGTTTTTT,CASSQGSNTGELFF
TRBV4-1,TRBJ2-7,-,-,TGCGCCAGCAGCCAAGAATTGTACCTAGAGCAGTACTTC,CASSQELYLEQYF
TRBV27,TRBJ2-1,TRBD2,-,TGTGCCAGCAGTTTACGTGGGACTAGCGCCGTTTATGAGCAGTTCTTC,CASSLRGTSAVYEQFF
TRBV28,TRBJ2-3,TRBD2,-,TGTGCCAGCAGAGAGCGGGAGGACTTCACAGATACGCAGTATTTT,CASREREDFTDTQYF
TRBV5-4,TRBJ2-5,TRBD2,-,TGTGCCAGCAGCTTCGCGGGGGGCGGCCAAGAGACCCAGTACTTC,CASSFAGGGQETQYF
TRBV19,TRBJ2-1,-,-,TGTGCCAGTAGTATAAACGGACTAGAGCAGTTCTTC,CASSINGLEQFF
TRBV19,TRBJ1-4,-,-,TGTGCCAGTAGGTCACAGGGAACTGAAAAACTGTTTTTT,CASRSQGTEKLFF
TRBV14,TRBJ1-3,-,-,TGTGCCAGCAGCCCCTCTCTGGCAGGGTCCATTGGAAACACCATATATTTT,CASSPSLAGSIGNTIYF
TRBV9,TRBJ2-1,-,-,TGTGCCAGCAGCGTAGGTCCTAGCGACATCCTCTATGAGCAGTTCTTC,CASSVGPSDILYEQFF
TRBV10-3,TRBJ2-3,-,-,TGTGCCATCAGTGGCGGGACCAGCACAGATACGCAGTATTTT,CAISGGTSTDTQYF